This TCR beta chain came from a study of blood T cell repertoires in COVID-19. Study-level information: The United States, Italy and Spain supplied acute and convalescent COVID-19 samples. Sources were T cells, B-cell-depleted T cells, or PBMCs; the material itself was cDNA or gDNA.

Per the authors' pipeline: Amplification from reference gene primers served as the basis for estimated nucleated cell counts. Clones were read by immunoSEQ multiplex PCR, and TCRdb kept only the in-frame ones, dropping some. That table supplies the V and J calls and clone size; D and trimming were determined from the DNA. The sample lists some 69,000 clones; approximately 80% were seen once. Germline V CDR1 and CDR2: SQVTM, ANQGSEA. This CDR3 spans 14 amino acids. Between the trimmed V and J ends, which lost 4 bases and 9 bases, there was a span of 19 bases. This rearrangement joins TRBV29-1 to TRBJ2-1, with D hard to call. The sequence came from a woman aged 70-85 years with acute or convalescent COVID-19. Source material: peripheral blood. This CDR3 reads CSVVDTAVVSEQFF. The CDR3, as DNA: TGCAGCGTTGTGGATACCGCGGTGGTTTCTGAGCAGTTCTTC.